Presented here are 9 T cell receptor beta chains from one specimen sequenced in a study of blood T cells in healthy people across ages. Through a sample-barcoded 5' primer and a J-beta primer mix, a second PCR was run for roughly 6 to 12 cycles. MiXCR, run by TCRdb on the 5' RACE reads, gives a single entry per CDR3 protein. Among about 1.8 million distinct CDR3 sequences listed, 49% were seen once. Sequencing was performed on blood. These receptors all come from a woman aged 40-49 years in good health.

The V call is TRBV5-5, the J call TRBJ2-2, with D perhaps TRBD2 (6 bases). Germline CDR1 and CDR2: SGHKS and YYEKEE (reference sequence). The ends were cut back, 4 bases at V and 14 bases at J, with 15 bases in the middle. This CDR3 region has 12 residues. CDR3 amino acids: CASSLTSSGLFF. CDR3 DNA sequence: TGTGCCAGCAGCCTGACTAGTTCGGGTCTGTTTTTT.

The chain joins TRBV4-2 to TRBJ2-1; D perhaps matches TRBD1 (6 bases). Trimming cost V 0 bases and J 2 bases, with 14 bases left between them. The CDR3 sequence is 17 residues long. CDR1 is LGHNA and CDR2 is YNFKEQ in the germline V gene. CDR3 sequence: CASSQELGAIAYNEQFF. The CDR3 DNA follows: TGTGCCAGCAGCCAAGAATTGGGGGCTATTGCCTACAATGAGCAGTTCTTC.

This clonotype occurred once. The junction and the germline gene differ at one end; a read error may be behind it. This chain links TRBV9 with TRBJ2-1; 7 nucleotides align to TRBD2. This CDR3 is built from 17 residues. CDR1 and CDR2 (germline): SGDLS, YYNGEE. The CDR3 region has the DNA TGTGCCAGCAGCGTCGCCGGGACTCCGGGGGGTTACAATGGGCAGTTCTTC. This gives the protein CASSVAGTPGGYNGQFF.

This rearrangement joins TRBV29-1 to TRBJ1-2, with 9 bases aligning to TRBD1. The junction had 12 bases not matched to a gene; V was cut back by 6 bases and J by 4 bases. CDR3 length equals 15 residues. Germline values: CDR1 SQVTM, CDR2 ANQGSEA. The CDR3 nucleotides are TGCAGCGTCCTGGCGGACAGGGGTCGGGGCTATGGCTACACCTTC. Its protein is CSVLADRGRGYGYTF.

In nucleotides, the CDR3 is TGCAGTGCTAGAGATCTGACGAGCTCCTACAATGAGCAGTACTTC. This gives the protein CSARDLTSSYNEQYF. This chain joins TRBV20-1 and TRBJ2-1; D remains unclear. The DNA end is a closer match to TRBJ2-7, so the J assignment may be wrong. Germline V gene sequence: CDR1 DFQATT, CDR2 SNEGSKA (reference sequence). The CDR3 is made up of 15 amino acids.

The genes are TRBV20-1 and TRBJ2-2; either TRBD1 or TRBD2 may fit D (5 bases each). Germline V CDR1 and CDR2: DFQATT, SNEGSKA (reference sequence). V gave up 1 base and J gave up 5 bases, with 11 bases separating them. The CDR3 is 14 residues long. For the CDR3, the DNA is TGCAGTGCTAGAGCGGCAGGGAGAACCGGGGAGCTGTTTTTT. Protein product: CSARAAGRTGELFF.

In this sample, this clonotype turned up a few times. The chain combines TRBV20-1 with TRBJ2-7, with 7 bases lining up with TRBD2. Germline CDR1 is DFQATT and CDR2 is SNEGSKA (reference sequence). V was pared by 5 bases and J by 0 bases, with 13 bases of the junction left unmatched. The CDR3 loop spans 16 amino acids. CDR3 sequence reads: CSAPPLGRGNSYEQYF. DNA of the CDR3: TGCAGTGCTCCCCCTCTTGGGCGGGGGAACTCCTACGAGCAGTACTTC.

This clonotype was counted a few times. The CDR3 DNA reads as TGTGCCAGCAGTAGACAGGGGGCAACAGGGGCCAACGTCCTGACTTTC. Protein product: CASSRQGATGANVLTF. The chain has TRBV12-3 or TRBV12-4 and TRBJ2-6, with 10 nucleotides matching TRBD1. The V segment lost 5 bases and the J segment 4 bases; nucleotides outside the gene matches: 5. This CDR3 comprises 16 residues.

This clonotype was picked up a small number of times. The rearrangement links TRBV4-3 to TRBJ2-3, with TRBD1 identical over 9 bases. This CDR3 has 17 residues. Trimming cost V 4 bases and J 1 base; bases outside gene matches: 9. Germline-derived CDR1 and CDR2 are LGHNA and YSLEER. The CDR3 protein is CASSPDRGDRGTDTQYF. CDR3 coding DNA: TGCGCCAGCAGCCCGGATCGCGGGGACAGGGGCACAGATACGCAGTATTTT.